This T cell receptor beta chain was sequenced in a study of blood T cells in healthy people across ages. Primed by a sample-barcoded 5' primer and a J-beta primer mix, a second PCR proceeded for 7 to 11 cycles. Per sample, CDR3-containing paired-end reads numbered at least 2.5 million. TCRdb called the 5' RACE reads again in MiXCR, with one record for every CDR3 protein. The data hold 650,000 to 900,000 distinct CDR3 sequences, with around 62% observed a single time. Looked up from germline, CDR1 is SNHLY and CDR2 is FYNNEI. Germline trimming cut 8 bases from V and 8 bases from J; bases unmatched to any gene: 4. The CDR3 is 11 residues long.

The chain carries TRBV2 and TRBJ1-2; 8 bases map to TRBD1. The TCR originated in a man in his thirties or forties in good health. Specimen: blood. The CDR3 region has the DNA TGTGCCAGCCCCGGGACAGGAGGCTACACCTTC. Its translation: CASPGTGGYTF.